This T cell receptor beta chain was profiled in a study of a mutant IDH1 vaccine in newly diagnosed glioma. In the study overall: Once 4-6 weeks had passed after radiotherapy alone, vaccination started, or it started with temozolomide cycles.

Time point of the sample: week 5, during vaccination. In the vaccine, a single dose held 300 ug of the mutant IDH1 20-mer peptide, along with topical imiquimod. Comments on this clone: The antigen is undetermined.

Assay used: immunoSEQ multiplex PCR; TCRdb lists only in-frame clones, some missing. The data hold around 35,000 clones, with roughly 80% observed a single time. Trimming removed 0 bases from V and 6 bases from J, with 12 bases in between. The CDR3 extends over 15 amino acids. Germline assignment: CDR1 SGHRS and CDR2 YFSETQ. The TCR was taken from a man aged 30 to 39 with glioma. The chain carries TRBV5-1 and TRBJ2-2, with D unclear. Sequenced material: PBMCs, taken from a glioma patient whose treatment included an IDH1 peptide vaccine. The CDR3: CASSLGPGWAGELFF. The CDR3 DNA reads TGCGCCAGCAGCTTGGGCCCGGGTTGGGCCGGGGAGCTGTTTTTT.